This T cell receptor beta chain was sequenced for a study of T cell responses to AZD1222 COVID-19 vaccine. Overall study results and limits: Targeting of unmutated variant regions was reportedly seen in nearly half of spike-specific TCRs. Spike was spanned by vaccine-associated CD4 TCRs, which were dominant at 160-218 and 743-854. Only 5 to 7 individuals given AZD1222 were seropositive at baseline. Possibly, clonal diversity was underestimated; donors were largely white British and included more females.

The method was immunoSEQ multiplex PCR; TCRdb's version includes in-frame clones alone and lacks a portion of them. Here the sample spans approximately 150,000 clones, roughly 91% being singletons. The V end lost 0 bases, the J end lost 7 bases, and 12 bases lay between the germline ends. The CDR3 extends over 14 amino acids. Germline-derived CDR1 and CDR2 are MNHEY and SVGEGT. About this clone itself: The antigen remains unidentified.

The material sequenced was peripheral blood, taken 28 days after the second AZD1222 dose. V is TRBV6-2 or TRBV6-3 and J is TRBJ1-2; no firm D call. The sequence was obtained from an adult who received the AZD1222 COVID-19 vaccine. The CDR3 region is CASSYSSLSGGYTF. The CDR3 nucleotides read TGTGCCAGCAGTTACTCGTCCCTATCCGGTGGCTACACCTTC.